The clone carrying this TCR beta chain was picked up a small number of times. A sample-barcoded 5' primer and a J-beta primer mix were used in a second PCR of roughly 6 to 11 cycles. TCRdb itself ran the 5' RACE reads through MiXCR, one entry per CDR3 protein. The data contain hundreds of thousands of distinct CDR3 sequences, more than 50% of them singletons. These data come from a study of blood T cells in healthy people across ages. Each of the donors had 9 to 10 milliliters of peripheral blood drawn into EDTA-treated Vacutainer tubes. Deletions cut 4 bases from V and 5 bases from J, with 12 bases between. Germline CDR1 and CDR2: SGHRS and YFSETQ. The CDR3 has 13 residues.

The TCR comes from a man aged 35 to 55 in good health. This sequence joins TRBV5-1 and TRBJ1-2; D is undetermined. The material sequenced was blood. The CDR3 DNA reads TGCGCCAGCAGCCCTACGGGAGAGTATGGCTACACCTTC. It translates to CASSPTGEYGYTF.